This TCR beta chain was captured in a study of cytomegalovirus exposure and HLA in healthy donors (dated by TCRdb to about 2017). Broadly, across the study: An earlier analysis of some 550 of the donors reported 250 to 350 Gb of sequence data and roughly 100 million unique TCR beta sequences from about 179 million T cells. All discovery cohort repertoires had been generated using a single sequencing platform. Across 300 to 400 genotyped donors of the cohort, an average of roughly 200,000 unique TCR beta nucleotide sequences per donor were sequenced, and roughly a sixth of those sequences were non-productive. The study aimed to test whether cataloging public T cell receptors could reveal signatures of past pathogen exposure. A separate validation cohort of about 110 different subjects was used in addition to the roughly 670-subject first cohort. The study profiled the T cell repertoires of under 850 subjects by immunosequencing and related them to cytomegalovirus serostatus. To predict cytomegalovirus infection status, the study brought together high-throughput TCR immunosequencing, statistical association of individual TCRs with disease status, and machine learning. A later genetic analysis took genome-wide SNP genotypes for 398 of the 666 donors and used that subset as a discovery cohort. Alongside the repertoire data, information on donor age, sex, ethnicity and CMV serostatus was compiled. An early release covering 550 to 650 HLA-typed donors comprised roughly 300 gigabases of sequencing data and approximately 80 million unique TCR sequences. A later analysis re-analyzed previously published TCR beta repertoires from about 600 donors and added high-resolution HLA genotyping to study TCR occurrence patterns. An earlier analysis of fewer than 750 of the donors used high-throughput TCR beta sequencing to judge whether each TCR beta V gene segment behaved as functional or pseudogenic. HLA typing covered class I and class II loci at four-digit resolution. Of the 300 to 450 genotyped donors, approximately 83% fell in the genetic ancestry cluster associated with self-reported Caucasian donors. Rather than using new phenotypic data, the later analysis identified candidate immune exposures from TCR beta sequences and from how often those sequences occurred across donors. Typing coverage varied by locus: roughly 629-630 donors for A, B, C, DRB1 and DQB1; approximately 500 for DQA1; 606 for DPA1; more than 450 for DPB1. Roughly five DR-DQ haplotypes were handled as single units for association and clustering, since linkage in the cohort was strong. The research as a whole found: Only TCR beta chains were sequenced in this cohort, and the absence of alpha or paired-chain data limited detectable features. The presence/absence analyses assumed that sequencing depth was roughly uniform across donors, and that assumption may not be true. In a later analysis, some 18,000 TCR beta sequences were associated with specific HLA alleles at a false discovery rate of 0.05. A cluster of highly shared sequence variants was judged likely to be a technical artifact of the sequencing pipeline. In a later genetic analysis, fewer N-insertions in productive TCRs were reported among donors in an Asian-associated ancestry cluster than the roughly 640-donor mean. When HLA alleles, especially DR and DQ, strongly co-occurred, TCR associations were difficult to assign to individual alleles. In vitro tests confirmed that a few of the cytomegalovirus-associated TCR beta chains recognize cytomegalovirus antigens. A total of roughly 160 TCR beta chains were listed by the study as associated with cytomegalovirus. Some IMGT-functional V segments, including TRBV6-2 and TRBV6-3, could not be distinguished by the 87-base-pair reads and were therefore excluded. Because counts were too low, roughly 18 rarely observed V segments, including chromosome 9 orphons, were left out of the earlier analysis of about 620 of the donors. A later analysis found that HLA-associated TCR beta chains were more clonally expanded and had lower generation probabilities than equally common non-associated chains. HLA typing was unavailable for some donors at each locus, so association tests used only the typed subset. In a later analysis, several top co-occurrence clusters were reported to appear linked to parvovirus B19, influenza, CMV and Epstein-Barr virus. It was suggested by the authors that the approach could potentially be generalized to other disease states and immunological phenotypes. A later analysis found that TCR association rates varied across HLA loci, with DRB1 alleles showing the most associated TCRs and HLA-C alleles the fewest. A further reported finding was that TCR beta sequences accurately predicted the HLA-A and HLA-B alleles for most subjects in the first cohort. In an earlier analysis of some 550 of the donors, most TCR beta V segments were observed in productive rearrangements about 87% or about 30% of the time, broadly matching IMGT annotations. A later genetic analysis associated a missense DCLRE1C variant with V-gene and J-gene trimming of TCR beta chains, and an independent cohort replicated the association. Correlated functional status among segregating V segments might be attributable to linkage disequilibrium, but an unknown experimental factor could not be ruled out. Most CMV-associated TCR beta chains appeared to be HLA-restricted in a later analysis, and the HLA associations seemed to be driven largely by CMV exposure. CMV serostatus was the only immune exposure information available for the cohort. While some public TCRs were present in many individuals, most TCR sequences turned up only very rarely across donors. In both the original and validation cohorts, the classifier was reported to diagnose cytomegalovirus status with high specificity and sensitivity.

As encoded in the germline V gene, CDR1 is SGHDT while CDR2 is YYEEEE. Reading from cysteine to phenylalanine, the CDR3 counts 13 amino acids. The CDR3 DNA has 39 bases and is translated from base 1. A distance of 8 bases separates the germline ends of V and J, which lose 0 bases and 7 bases respectively. The cohort was made up of under 800 healthy bone marrow donors. At the time of sampling, all cohort members were nominally healthy, though unrecorded immune exposures were likely present. The donor tested CMV seropositive, placing the donor among the 290 or so seropositive members of the cohort. A peripheral blood sample was collected from each donor, and TCR beta sequencing was performed on peripheral blood mononuclear cells. Genomic DNA was extracted from the blood cell samples with the Qiagen DNeasy Blood Extraction Kit. On this clone itself: Its target antigen remains unknown. Nothing much larger sits one base from this clone, and base qualities are not available.

Receptors were amplified or captured by the immunoSEQ multiplex PCR assay. A mixture of 60 forward primers for TCR Vbeta segments and 13 reverse primers for TCR Jbeta segments was used in the multiplex PCR. Amplification of the CDR3 region of rearranged TCR beta genes was performed with a multiplex PCR assay on genomic DNA. The Illumina HiSeq System was used to sequence the amplified TCR beta libraries as 87-base-pair reads. The study's processing was this. In a later analysis, tens of millions of unique TCR beta chains were counted across the approximately 620 repertoires, and about 9.9 million of these chains were shared by at least two donors. Raw reads were error-corrected and collapsed into unique sequences by a nearest-neighbor algorithm in which closely related sequences were merged to remove PCR and sequencing errors. To assign V, D and J gene segments, CDR3 sequences were aligned to IMGT reference sequences. For a sequence to be retained, at least a six-nucleotide match to both a V gene segment and a J gene segment was required. A rearrangement was called productive if the CDR3 had no stop codons and remained in frame with V and J, and every other rearrangement was called non-productive. CDR3 was defined according to IMGT convention as the region running from the second conserved V-encoded cysteine to the conserved J-encoded phenylalanine. Sequences without an unambiguous match to a single V gene segment were excluded from the earlier analysis of about 600 of the donors. An earlier analysis of 587 of the donors classified V segments as functional when productive rearrangements were above 56.7% and as segregating when the standard deviation between donors was above 5%. To diagnose cytomegalovirus status from the catalog of TCR beta chain sequences, a statistical classification framework was built. In a later analysis, V and J genes were assigned by comparing TCR nucleotide sequences against IMGT/GENE-DB human TR gene sequences. The TCRdist pipeline was used in a later analysis to assign CDR3 sequences and most-parsimonious VDJ recombination scenarios. In a later analysis, each TCR beta chain was defined by its CDR3 amino acid sequence together with its V-gene family, and reads lacking a unique V-gene family were excluded. To address suspected cross-contamination and a sequencing artifact, a later analysis removed 550 to 750 highly shared, low-generation-probability nucleotide sequences. A later analysis calculated a clonal expansion index for each public chain from normalized within-repertoire ranks of inferred template counts. Generation probabilities in a later analysis came from a VDJ recombination model fitted to out-of-frame rearrangements, and those results were checked against IGoR. In a later analysis, TCR-TCR, TCR-HLA and TCR-CMV co-occurrence was scored with hypergeometric tests, and a repertoire-size bias correction was applied to TCR pairs. To estimate false discovery rates, a later analysis permuted the HLA or CMV assignments 20 times. In a later analysis, co-occurring TCRs were grouped using DBSCAN, with TCRdist sequence similarity added in when clustering inside HLA-allele-positive subsets. Co-occurrence clustering excluded repertoires with fewer than 30,000 or more than 120,000 public chains, plus five with anomalous nucleotide sharing. Imported from immuneACCESS, the table was reduced by TCRdb to in-frame sequences with V and J called. These copies leave out some clones; in studies compared against another copy, an unresolved V gene accounts for under half, and the cause of the remainder is not known. Clone size and V and J calls were adopted from that table, with D and trimming inferred from the DNA. The sample has 150,000 to 180,000 clones on record, over 70% of them singletons. The ten top clones hold roughly 13% of the sample.

Rearrangement joined TRBV5-6 to TRBJ2-1; too little of a D gene remains to name it. This TCR derives from a young man in good health and CMV-seropositive. The sample comprised PBMCs. The CDR3 loop reads CASSLGPGNEQFF. The sequenced DNA: TGTGCCAGCAGCTTGGGTCCGGGTAATGAGCAGTTCTTC.